In this sample, the clone carrying this TCR beta chain turned up many times. The target antigen is unknown. The sample belongs to a study of regulatory T cells in long-lasting Graves disease. Study-wide results and caveats: What was studied was peripheral blood only, and not thyroid tissue.

The V end lost 5 bases, the J end lost 7 bases, and 15 bases lay between the germline ends. Germline-derived CDR1 and CDR2 are MNHEY and SVGEGT. This CDR3 contains 13 residues. With iRepertoire HTBI primers and Arm-PCR of CDR3 regions, TCR beta libraries were built. TCRdb analysed the multiplex PCR reads with MiXCR anew, one entry per CDR3 protein. Among around 400,000 distinct CDR3 sequences listed, about 14% were seen once. Sample time point: newly diagnosed GD, antithyroid drugs for less than 3 months. From RNA extracted from PBMCs, the TCR library was made. From an endocrinology department in Xi'an, China, came the patients.

This clonotype was sampled from a female donor with Graves disease. The rearrangement links TRBV6-2 or TRBV6-3 to TRBJ2-7, with D possibly TRBD1 on 6 matching bases. Sample: peripheral blood mononuclear cells (PBMCs), taken at new diagnosis, from a patient treated with antithyroid drugs. CDR3 protein: CASSRTVTGEQYF. DNA for the CDR3: TGTGCCAGCAGTCGGACAGTCACCGGAGAGCAGTACTTC.